Sequencing of this TCR beta chain was carried out in a study of CD8+CD57+ T cells in acquired aplastic anemia. Study-wide background: Sorted CD4+ and CD8+ cell DNA averaged approximately 3.4 ug. Healthy donors gave 11 million or so reads on average for CD4+ cells. Study conclusions and caveats: Significant differences in CD8+ Simpson's diversity were not observed between patients and controls. Patients and controls shared 25 to 35 CD8+ CDR3 sequences, highly expressed in patients.

Template material for TCR beta VDJ and CDR3 profiling consisted of genomic DNA. TCRdb reanalysed the reads using MiXCR and keeps one entry per CDR3 protein. Seen here are 100,000 to 150,000 distinct CDR3 sequences, around 48% observed once, and the top ten hold under 3%. Concerning this clonotype itself: Its antigen is as yet unknown.

Germline CDR1 reads SGDLS; CDR2 reads YYNGEE. Between the trimmed V and J ends, which lost 3 bases and 0 bases, there was a span of 5 bases. This CDR3 has 13 residues. The sequencing sample was made of sorted CD4+, CD8+, or CD8+CD57+ T cells (not recorded which) from PBMCs. The genes are TRBV9 and TRBJ2-3; D remains ambiguous. This TCR was recovered from a human donor in good health, serving as a control. CDR3 DNA: TGTGCCAGCAGCGCTTTTAGCACAGATACGCAGTATTTT. Amino acid sequence: CASSAFSTDTQYF.